A single sample gave rise to the 25 T cell receptor beta chains below, sequenced in a study of cytomegalovirus exposure and HLA in healthy donors. With 60 Vbeta and 13 Jbeta primers, the PCR was carried out. Here immunoSEQ multiplex PCR was the method, and the copy in TCRdb shows in-frame clones only, minus some. Of roughly 180,000 clones in the sample, almost 80% were seen once. The specimen was PBMCs. These receptors originate from a man aged 50 or older in good health and CMV-seropositive.

This chain connects TRBV6-5 to TRBJ1-3; 8 bases are a match to TRBD1. Germline loops: CDR1 MNHEY, CDR2 SVGAGI. The CDR3 is made up of 16 amino acids. The trim removed 3 bases at V and 4 bases at J, leaving 8 bases unmatched. CDR3 loop: CASSYMTGADGNTIYF. CDR3 in DNA: TGTGCCAGCAGTTATATGACAGGGGCGGACGGAAACACCATATATTTT.

The gene calls are TRBV9 and TRBJ1-1, with 7 bases that match TRBD1. Germline V gene lookup returns CDR1 SGDLS and CDR2 YYNGEE. The V gene end was trimmed by 3 bases and the J gene end by 4 bases; junction bases not matched to a gene: 12. The length of the CDR3 is 16 residues. CDR3: CASSAQSTGVGTEAFF. The DNA for the CDR3 is TGTGCCAGCAGCGCACAAAGCACAGGGGTGGGCACTGAAGCTTTCTTT. The full variable domain, with the rest looked up from reference TRBV9 and TRBJ1-1, is DSGVTQTPKHLITATGQRVTLRCSPRSGDLSVYWYQQSLDQGLQFLIQYYNGEERAKGNILERFSAQQFPDLHSELNLSSLELGDSALYFCASSAQSTGVGTEAFFGQGTRLTVV.

The chain recombines TRBV5-1 with TRBJ2-5; TRBD1 is a possible D gene (6 bases). The CDR3 is 16 residues long. V was pared by 1 base and J by 5 bases, with 18 bases between. CDR1 and CDR2 from the germline V gene are SGHRS and YFSETQ. The chain's CDR3 is CASSLPQGVSGETQYF. The CDR3 nucleotides read TGCGCCAGCAGCTTGCCACAGGGTGTCTCGGGGGAGACCCAGTACTTC. Full variable domain (missing parts from reference TRBV5-1 and TRBJ2-5): KAGVTQTPRYLIKTRGQQVTLSCSPISGHRSVSWYQQTPGQGLQFLFEYFSETQRNKGNFPGRFSGRQFSNSRSEMNVSTLELGDSALYLCASSLPQGVSGETQYFGPGTRLLVL.

V and J are TRBV4-3 and TRBJ2-7; D possibly corresponds to TRBD1 (5 bases). Germline-derived CDR1 and CDR2 are LGHNA and YSLEER. The CDR3 sequence is 14 residues long. Trimming cost V 1 base and J 2 bases, with 9 bases left between them. The CDR3 sequence: CASSQAGATYEQYF. In DNA, the CDR3 is TGCGCCAGCAGCCAAGCTGGGGCTACCTACGAGCAGTACTTC.

The chain couples TRBV29-1 to TRBJ2-5; tentative D call: TRBD1 (6 bases). The CDR3 totals 14 residues. Trimming removed 3 bases at V and 4 bases at J, with 15 bases between. Germline-derived CDR1 and CDR2 are SQVTM and ANQGSEA. CDR3 amino acids: CSVEMGASGETQYF. The DNA of the CDR3 is TGCAGCGTTGAGATGGGGGCCTCAGGAGAGACCCAGTACTTC.

The chain couples TRBV6-1 to TRBJ2-1; 7 bases are shared with TRBD1. This CDR3 region has 14 residues. V was clipped by 4 bases and J by 7 bases; unmatched bases: 7. Germline V gives CDR1 MNHNS, CDR2 SASEGT. The CDR3 here is CASSVRQGGNEQFF. In DNA form, the CDR3 reads TGTGCCAGCAGTGTTAGACAGGGTGGTAATGAGCAGTTCTTC.

This chain links TRBV28 with TRBJ2-3; D is possibly TRBD2 (6 bases). Germline CDR1 is MDHEN and CDR2 is SYDVKM. The CDR3 loop spans 17 amino acids. Trimming cost V 4 bases and J 2 bases, with 19 bases left between them. The DNA of the CDR3 is TGTGCCAGCAGTTCACTACGCGGGACCTTTTCCACAGATACGCAGTATTTT. Its protein product is CASSSLRGTFSTDTQYF.

The V call is TRBV27, the J call TRBJ1-2, with D hard to call. V lost 4 bases and J lost 2, with 11 bases in between. CDR1 and CDR2 (germline): MNHEY, SMNVEV (reference sequence). The CDR3 runs 14 residues. DNA of the CDR3: TGTGCCAGCAGTTCCAACAGATTAAACTATGGCTACACCTTC. It is translated as CASSSNRLNYGYTF.

V gene TRBV2 combines with J gene TRBJ1-2; a weak D match, TRBD1 (6 bases). The V gene's germline CDR1 is SNHLY and CDR2 FYNNEI. V shed 7 bases and J shed 7 bases, with 16 bases lying between them. This CDR3 has 13 residues. The chain's CDR3 is CASILGGAVGYTF. CDR3 sequence (DNA): TGTGCCAGCATCCTCGGGGGGGCCGTTGGCTACACCTTC.

This sequence joins TRBV6-6 and TRBJ1-2; D is unclear. This CDR3 is built from 16 residues. V was clipped by 2 bases and J by 3 bases, with 16 bases between them. Germline V gene data show CDR1 as MNHNY and CDR2 as SVGAGI (reference sequence). The CDR3 nucleotides read TGTGCCAGCAGTTACCCACACTCGGACGGGGACTATGGCTACACCTTC. Protein sequence: CASSYPHSDGDYGYTF.

CDR3 nucleotides: TGTGCCAGCAGCTTTAGGGGACTCAAGGGCGAGCAGTACTTC. Translation gives CASSFRGLKGEQYF. The chain has TRBV7-2 and TRBJ2-7, with D tentatively TRBD2 (6 bases). Per germline, CDR1 SGHTA and CDR2 FQGNSA. Trimming left V 3 bases short and J 6 bases short, with 15 bases between. CDR3 size: 14 residues.

The chain employs TRBV5-1 and TRBJ2-7, with 7 bases that match TRBD1. Per germline, CDR1 SGHRS and CDR2 YFSETQ. The CDR3 is 15 amino acids. V dropped 0 bases and J dropped 0; count of bases not matched to a gene: 3. In DNA, the CDR3 is TGCGCCAGCAGCTTGGGGGACAGAAACTCCTACGAGCAGTACTTC. Residues: CASSLGDRNSYEQYF.

The chain carries TRBV18 and TRBJ2-3; 11 nucleotides line up with TRBD2. V shed 4 bases and J 4 bases; nucleotides not matched to a gene: 4. CDR1 is KGHSH, CDR2 LQKENI, per germline. The CDR3 consists of 15 residues. CDR3 in amino acids: CASSLAGGPADTQYF. The CDR3 DNA sequence: TGTGCCAGCTCACTAGCGGGGGGGCCTGCAGATACGCAGTATTTT.

The CDR3 nucleotides are TGTGCCAGCAGTTGGGACTCAACGGCCGAAAAACTGTTTTTT. This encodes CASSWDSTAEKLFF. The J gene is TRBJ1-4, the V gene TRBV6-5, with TRBD1 as a possible D gene (5 bases). Trimming removed 4 bases at V and 8 bases at J, with 14 bases between. This CDR3 spans 14 amino acids. The germline gives CDR1 MNHEY, CDR2 SVGAGI.

The chain's CDR3 is CASSLGGQGSQYV. The CDR3, as DNA: TGTGCCAGCAGCTTAGGGGGACAGGGGTCGCAGTACGTC. J is TRBJ2-7 and V is TRBV13; 10 bases are a match to TRBD1. After removal of 0 bases from V and 9 bases from J, the junction contained 2 bases not matched to a gene. The V gene's germline CDR1 is PRHDT and CDR2 FYEKMQ (reference sequence). The CDR3 consists of 13 residues.

The chain employs TRBV28 and TRBJ2-5, with D perhaps TRBD2 (6 bases). The CDR3 extends over 18 amino acids. Germline V gives CDR1 MDHEN, CDR2 SYDVKM. The ends were cut back, 9 bases at V and 2 bases at J, with 28 bases in the middle. CDR3 bases: TGTGCCAGTGCAGCGGGTGGTGTCACAGTACAGGATCAAGAGACCCAGTACTTC. Translating gives CASAAGGVTVQDQETQYF.

This clone was recorded only once. The chain carries TRBV27 and TRBJ1-4; TRBD1 matches 7 bases. J was trimmed by 10 bases and V by 5 bases; bases with no gene match: 13. This CDR3 is built from 15 residues. Germline assignment: CDR1 MNHEY and CDR2 SMNVEV (reference sequence). This chain's CDR3 is CASSETGTESGKLFF. The CDR3 nucleotides are TGTGCCAGCAGTGAAACCGGGACAGAAAGTGGAAAACTGTTTTTT.

This clone has only one observation. The J gene is TRBJ2-7, the V gene TRBV7-2; 7 bases align to TRBD1. J lost 3 bases, V lost 5 bases, and 7 bases had no gene match. CDR1 is SGHTA and CDR2 is FQGNSA in the germline V gene. This CDR3 comprises 14 residues. DNA for the CDR3: TGTGCCAGCAGCCTTCGGGACAGAGACTACGAGCAGTACTTC. It specifies CASSLRDRDYEQYF.

This sequence joins TRBV5-1 and TRBJ2-1; D not certain. This CDR3 has 14 residues. Trimming removed 0 bases from V and 8 bases from J, with 12 bases in between. Per the germline V gene, CDR1 is SGHRS and CDR2 is YFSETQ. The CDR3 protein is CASSLAAPGDEQFF. CDR3 bases: TGCGCCAGCAGCTTGGCGGCGCCAGGCGATGAGCAGTTCTTC.

The chain combines TRBV7-2 with TRBJ2-5, with TRBD1 as a possible D gene (5 bases). The germline V gene has CDR1 SGHTA and CDR2 FQGNSA. V lost 5 bases and J lost 4, with 11 bases in between. The CDR3 spans 13 residues. The CDR3 loop reads CASSPGASETQYF. CDR3 bases: TGTGCCAGCAGCCCTGGGGCCTCAGAGACCCAGTACTTC. The full variable domain, rest sourced from reference TRBV7-2 and TRBJ2-5, is GAGVSQSPSNKVTEKGKDVELRCDPISGHTALYWYRQSLGQGLEFLIYFQGNSAPDKSGLPSDRFSAERTGGSVSTLTIQRTQQEDSAVYLCASSPGASETQYFGPGTRLLVL.

This sequence joins TRBV5-6 and TRBJ2-5; TRBD1 matches at 8 bases. The tail of the sequence fits TRBJ2-7 better, so the J call may be wrong. This CDR3 contains 15 residues. In germline, CDR1 is SGHDT, CDR2 YYEEEE. This chain's CDR3 is CASSLTGQEGFEQYF. The CDR3 DNA reads TGTGCCAGCAGCTTGACGGGACAGGAAGGGTTCGAGCAGTACTTC.

Note on this clone: The identical CDR3 is also encoded by other nucleotide sequences in the sample. This chain links TRBV28 with TRBJ1-2; TRBD1 matches 11 bases. Germline CDR1 is MDHEN and CDR2 is SYDVKM. The trim removed 3 bases at V and 3 bases at J, leaving 0 bases unmatched. The CDR3 consists of 14 residues. The CDR3 DNA is TGTGCCAGCAGTTTGGGACAGGGGGACTATGGCTACACCTTC. Translated, it gives CASSLGQGDYGYTF.

CDR3 in DNA: TGCAGCGTTGAAGAACTGGGCGCAACTAATGAAAAACTGTTTTTT. Translating it yields CSVEELGATNEKLFF. This rearrangement joins TRBV29-1 to TRBJ1-4; D ambiguous. Germline V gene lookup returns CDR1 SQVTM and CDR2 ANQGSEA. CDR3 length equals 15 residues. With 0 bases removed from V and 0 bases from J, the gap between germline ends came to 8 bases.

The J gene is TRBJ2-7, the V gene TRBV5-6, with a tentative D call TRBD2 (6 bases). This CDR3 region has 15 residues. Trimming shortened V by 6 bases and J by 4 bases, and 20 bases separated the two germline ends. CDR1 is SGHDT, CDR2 YYEEEE, per germline. The DNA of the CDR3 is TGTGCCAGCACCCAAAACCCCTTTGGGGGGTACGAGCAGTACTTC. Protein sequence: CASTQNPFGGYEQYF.

This chain connects TRBV2 to TRBJ1-5; a weak D match, TRBD1 (5 bases). V was pared by 6 bases and J by 1 base, with 10 bases between. The CDR3 contains 14 residues. Germline V lookup: CDR1 SNHLY, CDR2 FYNNEI. The CDR3 DNA is TGTGCCAGCAGGTGGGGGGAGAGCAATCAGCCCCAGCATTTT. Protein: CASRWGESNQPQHF.